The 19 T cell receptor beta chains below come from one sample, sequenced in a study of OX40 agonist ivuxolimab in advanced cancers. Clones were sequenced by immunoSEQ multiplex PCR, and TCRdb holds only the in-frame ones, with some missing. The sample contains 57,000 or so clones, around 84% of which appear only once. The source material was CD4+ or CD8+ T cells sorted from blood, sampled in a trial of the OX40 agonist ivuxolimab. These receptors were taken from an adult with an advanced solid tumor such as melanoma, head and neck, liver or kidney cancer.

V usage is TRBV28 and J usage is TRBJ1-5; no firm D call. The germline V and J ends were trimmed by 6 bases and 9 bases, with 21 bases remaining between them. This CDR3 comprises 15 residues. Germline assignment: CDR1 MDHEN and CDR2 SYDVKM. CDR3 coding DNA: TGTGCCAGCAGGCCACCGGGGTTACTTATGGGGCCCCAGCATTTT. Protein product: CASRPPGLLMGPQHF.

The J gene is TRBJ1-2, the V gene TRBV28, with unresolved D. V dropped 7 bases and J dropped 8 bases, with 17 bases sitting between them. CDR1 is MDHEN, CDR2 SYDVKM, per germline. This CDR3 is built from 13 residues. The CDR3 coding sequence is TGTGCCAGCACCTCGCGGAGCTTACTCGGCTACACCTTC. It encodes CASTSRSLLGYTF.

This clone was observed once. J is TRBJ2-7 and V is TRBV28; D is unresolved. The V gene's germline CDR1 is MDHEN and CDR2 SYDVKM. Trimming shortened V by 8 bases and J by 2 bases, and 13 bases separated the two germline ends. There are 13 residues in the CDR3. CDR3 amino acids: CASSSADPYEQYF. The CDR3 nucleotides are TGTGCCAGCTCCTCGGCGGACCCCTACGAGCAGTACTTC. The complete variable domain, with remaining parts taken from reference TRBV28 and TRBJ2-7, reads DVKVTQSSRYLVKRTGEKVFLECVQDMDHENMFWYRQDPGLGLRLIYFSYDVKMKEKGDIPEGYSVSREKKERFSLILESASTNQTSMYLCASSSADPYEQYFGPGTRLTVT.

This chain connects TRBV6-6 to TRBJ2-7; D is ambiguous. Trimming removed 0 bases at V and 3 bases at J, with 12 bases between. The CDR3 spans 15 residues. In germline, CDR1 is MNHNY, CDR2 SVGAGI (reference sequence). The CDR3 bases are TGTGCCAGCAGTTACTCTTCGGCTGGGATCTACGAGCAGTACTTC. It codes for CASSYSSAGIYEQYF.

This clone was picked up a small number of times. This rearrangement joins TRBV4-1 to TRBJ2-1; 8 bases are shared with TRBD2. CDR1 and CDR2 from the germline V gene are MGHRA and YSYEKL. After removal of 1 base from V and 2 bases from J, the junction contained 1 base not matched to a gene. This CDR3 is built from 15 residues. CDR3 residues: CASSQAGGPYNEQFF. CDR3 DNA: TGCGCCAGCAGCCAAGCGGGAGGGCCCTACAATGAGCAGTTCTTC.

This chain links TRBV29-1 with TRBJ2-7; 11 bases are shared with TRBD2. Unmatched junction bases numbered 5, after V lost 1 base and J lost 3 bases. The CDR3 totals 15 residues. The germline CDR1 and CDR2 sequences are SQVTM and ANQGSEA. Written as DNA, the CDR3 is TGCAGCGTTGAAGGGCTAGCGGGAGGAGACTACGAGCAGTACTTC. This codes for CSVEGLAGGDYEQYF.

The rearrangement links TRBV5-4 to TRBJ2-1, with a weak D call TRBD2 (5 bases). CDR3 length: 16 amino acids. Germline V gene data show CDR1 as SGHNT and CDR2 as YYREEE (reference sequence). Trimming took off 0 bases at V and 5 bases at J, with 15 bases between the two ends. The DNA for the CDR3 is TGTGCCAGCAGCTTGGGGAGGCTAGCATACAACAATGAGCAGTTCTTC. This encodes CASSLGRLAYNNEQFF.

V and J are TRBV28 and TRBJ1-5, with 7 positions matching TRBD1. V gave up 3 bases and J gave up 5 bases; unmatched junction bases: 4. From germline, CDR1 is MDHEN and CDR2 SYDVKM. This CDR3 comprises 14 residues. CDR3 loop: CASSFITGDQPQHF. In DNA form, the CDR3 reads TGTGCCAGCAGTTTTATAACAGGGGATCAGCCCCAGCATTTT.

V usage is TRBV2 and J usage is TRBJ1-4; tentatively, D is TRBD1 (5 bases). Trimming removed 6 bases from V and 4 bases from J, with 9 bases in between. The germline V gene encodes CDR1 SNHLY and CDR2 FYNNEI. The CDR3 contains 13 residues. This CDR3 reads CASSRDHNEKLFF. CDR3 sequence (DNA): TGTGCCAGCAGCCGGGACCATAATGAAAAACTGTTTTTT.

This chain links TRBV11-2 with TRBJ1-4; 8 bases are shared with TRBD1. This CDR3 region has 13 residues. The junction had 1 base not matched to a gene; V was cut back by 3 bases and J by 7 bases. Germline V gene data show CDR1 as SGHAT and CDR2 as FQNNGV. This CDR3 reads CASSFGQGEKLFF. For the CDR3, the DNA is TGTGCCAGCAGCTTTGGACAGGGTGAAAAACTGTTTTTT. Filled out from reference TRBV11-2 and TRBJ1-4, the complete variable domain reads EAGVAQSPRYKIIEKRQSVAFWCNPISGHATLYWYQQILGQGPKLLIQFQNNGVVDDSQLPKDRFSAERLKGVDSTLKIQPAKLEDSAVYLCASSFGQGEKLFFGSGTQLSVL.

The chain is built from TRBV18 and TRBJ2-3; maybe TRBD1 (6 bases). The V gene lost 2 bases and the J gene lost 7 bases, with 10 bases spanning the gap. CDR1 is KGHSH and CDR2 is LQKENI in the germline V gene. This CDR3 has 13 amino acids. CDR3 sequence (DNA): TGTGCCAGCTCACCAGGGGGCGAGAATACGCAGTATTTT. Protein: CASSPGGENTQYF. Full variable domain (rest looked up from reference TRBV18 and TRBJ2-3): NAGVMQNPRHLVRRRGQEARLRCSPMKGHSHVYWYRQLPEEGLKFMVYLQKENIIDESGMPKERFSAEFPKEGPSILRIQQVVRGDSAAYFCASSPGGENTQYFGPGTRLTVL.

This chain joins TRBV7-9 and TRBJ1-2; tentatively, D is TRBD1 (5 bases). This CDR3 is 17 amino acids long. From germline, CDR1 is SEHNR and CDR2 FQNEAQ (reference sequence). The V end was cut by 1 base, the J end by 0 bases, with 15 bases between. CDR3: CASSLGAGTTANYGYTF. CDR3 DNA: TGTGCCAGCAGCTTAGGGGCAGGGACGACAGCTAACTATGGCTACACCTTC.

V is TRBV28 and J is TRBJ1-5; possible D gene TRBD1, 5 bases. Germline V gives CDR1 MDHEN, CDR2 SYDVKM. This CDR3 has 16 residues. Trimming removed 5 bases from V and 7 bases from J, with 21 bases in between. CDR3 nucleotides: TGTGCCAGCAGTACATTCGGGTGGCAGGGAGGGCAGCCCCAGCATTTT. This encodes CASSTFGWQGGQPQHF.

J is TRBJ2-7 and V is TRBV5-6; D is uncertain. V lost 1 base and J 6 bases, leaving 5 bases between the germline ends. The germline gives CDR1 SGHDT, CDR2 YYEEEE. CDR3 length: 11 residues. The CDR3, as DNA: TGTGCCAGCAGCTTGTTTGGCGAGCAGTACTTC. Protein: CASSLFGEQYF.

CDR3 amino acids: CASSLQGEQSEKLFF. The CDR3, as DNA: TGTGCCAGCAGCTTACAGGGGGAGCAGAGTGAAAAACTGTTTTTT. The chain recombines TRBV7-9 with TRBJ1-4; 7 bases fit TRBD1. Germline V gene lookup returns CDR1 SEHNR and CDR2 FQNEAQ (reference sequence). The CDR3 contains 15 residues. The junction had 7 bases not matched to a gene; V was cut back by 2 bases and J by 7 bases.

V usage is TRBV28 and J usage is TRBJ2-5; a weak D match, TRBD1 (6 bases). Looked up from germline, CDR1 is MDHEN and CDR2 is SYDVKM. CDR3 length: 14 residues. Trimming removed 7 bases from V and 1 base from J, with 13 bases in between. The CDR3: CASTATGIQETQYF. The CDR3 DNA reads TGTGCCAGCACCGCGACAGGCATCCAAGAGACCCAGTACTTC.

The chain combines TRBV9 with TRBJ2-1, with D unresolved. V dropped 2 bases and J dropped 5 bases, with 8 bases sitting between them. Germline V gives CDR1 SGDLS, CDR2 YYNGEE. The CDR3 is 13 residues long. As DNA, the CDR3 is TGTGCCAGCAGCGTCAATATAAACAATGAGCAGTTCTTC. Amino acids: CASSVNINNEQFF.

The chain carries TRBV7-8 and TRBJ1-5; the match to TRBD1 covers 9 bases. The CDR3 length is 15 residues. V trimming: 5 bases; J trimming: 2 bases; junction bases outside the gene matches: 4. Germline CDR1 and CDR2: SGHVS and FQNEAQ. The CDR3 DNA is TGTGCCAGCAGCGTGGGACAGGGTCGCAATCAGCCCCAGCATTTT. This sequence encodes CASSVGQGRNQPQHF. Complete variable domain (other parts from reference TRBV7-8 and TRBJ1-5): GAGVSQSPRYKVAKRGQDVALRCDPISGHVSLFWYQQALGQGPEFLTYFQNEAQLDKSGLPSDRFFAERPEGSVSTLKIQRTQQEDSAVYLCASSVGQGRNQPQHFGDGTRLSIL.

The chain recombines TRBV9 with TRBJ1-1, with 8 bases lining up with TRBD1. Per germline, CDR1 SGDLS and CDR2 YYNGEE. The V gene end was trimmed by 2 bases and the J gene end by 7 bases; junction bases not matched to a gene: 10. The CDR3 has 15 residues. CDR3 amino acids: CASSVGLGQGDEAFF. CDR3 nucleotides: TGTGCCAGCAGCGTGGGGCTTGGACAGGGCGATGAAGCTTTCTTT.